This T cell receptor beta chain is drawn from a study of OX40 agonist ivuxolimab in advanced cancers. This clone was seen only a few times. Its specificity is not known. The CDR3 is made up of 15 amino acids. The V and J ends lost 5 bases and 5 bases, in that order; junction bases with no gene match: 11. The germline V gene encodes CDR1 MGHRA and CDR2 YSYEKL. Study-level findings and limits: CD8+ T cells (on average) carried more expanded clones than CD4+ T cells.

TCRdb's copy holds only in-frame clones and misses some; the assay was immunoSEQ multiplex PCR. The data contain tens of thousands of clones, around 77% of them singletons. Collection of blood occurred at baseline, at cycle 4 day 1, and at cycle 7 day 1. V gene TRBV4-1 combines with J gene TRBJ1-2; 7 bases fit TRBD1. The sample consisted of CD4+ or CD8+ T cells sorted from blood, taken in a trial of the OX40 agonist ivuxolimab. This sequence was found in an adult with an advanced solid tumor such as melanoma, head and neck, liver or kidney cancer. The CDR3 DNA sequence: TGCGCCAGCAGCTATGACAGGGCCACAACTTATGGCTACACCTTC. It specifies CASSYDRATTYGYTF.